These 9 T cell receptor beta chains originate from one sample sequenced in a study of blood T cell repertoires in COVID-19. TCRdb keeps only in-frame clones here, not all; method: immunoSEQ multiplex PCR. The top ten clones hold roughly 9.8% of a sample with about 260,000 clones, roughly nine tenths of them seen once. The sequenced sample consisted of peripheral blood. The receptors come from a man in his forties who had recovered from COVID-19.

The V and J genes are TRBV21-1 and TRBJ2-3; the table's D call TRBD2 went unverified against the DNA. TRBV21-1 is flagged as a pseudogene. The CDR3 length is 19 residues. Here the CDR3 reads CASSKWPPLAAENTDTQYF. The CDR3 DNA is TGTGCCAGCAGCAAATGGCCCCCACTAGCGGCGGAAAACACAGATACGCAGTATTTT.

V usage is TRBV29-1 and J usage is TRBJ1-2; 7 bases line up with TRBD1. CDR1 SQVTM and CDR2 ANQGSEA come from the germline V gene. The CDR3 consists of 14 residues. The CDR3 region is CSVHQGQGDYGYTF. Here the CDR3 DNA reads TGCTCGGTCCACCAGGGTCAGGGGGACTATGGCTACACCTTC.

The chain links TRBV7-9 to TRBJ2-7; TRBD1 aligns across 7 bases. Trimming removed 4 bases from V and 5 bases from J; junction bases left unmatched: 5. CDR3 size: 13 residues. CDR1 is SEHNR and CDR2 is FQNEAQ in the germline V gene (reference sequence). CDR3 protein: CASSSTGSHEQYF. As DNA, the CDR3 is TGTGCCAGCAGCTCGACAGGGTCTCACGAGCAGTACTTC.

V gene TRBV30 combines with J gene TRBJ1-3; D unclear. With 1 base removed from V and 1 base from J, the gap between germline ends came to 11 bases. The CDR3 is 15 amino acids. The germline CDR1 and CDR2 sequences are GTSNPN and SVGIG (reference sequence). CDR3: CAWSAPEASGNTIYF. The CDR3 nucleotides read TGTGCCTGGAGTGCCCCCGAGGCTTCTGGAAACACCATATATTTT.

The CDR3 protein is CASSLDGYSYEQYF. The CDR3 DNA is TGTGCCAGCAGCTTAGACGGTTATTCCTACGAGCAGTACTTC. The chain is built from TRBV7-2 and TRBJ2-7; no definite D call. V lost 1 base, J lost 1 base, and 8 bases lay in between. The CDR3 totals 14 residues. Germline CDR1 SGHTA, CDR2 FQGNSA.

J is TRBJ2-3 and V is TRBV6-5; 7 bases are shared with TRBD2. CDR3 length: 15 residues. CDR1 is MNHEY, CDR2 SVGAGI, per germline. The CDR3 DNA sequence: TGTGCGATTTCCCGGCTAGCGGCCACCACAGATACGCAGTATTTT. Its translation: CAISRLAATTDTQYF.

The V and J genes are TRBV12-3 or TRBV12-4 and TRBJ1-3; D remains ambiguous. Deletions cut 7 bases from V and 4 bases from J, with 11 bases between. The CDR3 contains 13 residues. The CDR3 is CASTLGRGNTIYF. CDR3 coding DNA: TGTGCCAGCACCCTGGGGAGGGGAAACACCATATATTTT.

The chain recombines TRBV7-2 with TRBJ2-7, with a weak D call TRBD2 (5 bases). The V gene lost 5 bases and the J gene lost 1 base, with 24 bases spanning the gap. CDR3 size: 18 residues. Germline V gene lookup returns CDR1 SGHTA and CDR2 FQGNSA. CDR3 sequence: CASSPPRPGTLPSYEQYF. Here the CDR3 DNA reads TGTGCCAGCAGCCCCCCCCGCCCGGGAACGTTACCTTCCTACGAGCAGTACTTC.

The chain uses TRBV18 and TRBJ1-3; D unclear. Germline-derived CDR1 and CDR2 are KGHSH and LQKENI. The CDR3 runs to 15 residues. Deletions cut 1 base from V and 3 bases from J, with 10 bases between. CDR3 sequence: CASSPLEGGGNTIYF. CDR3 bases: TGTGCCAGCTCACCACTGGAGGGTGGTGGAAACACCATATATTTT. Full variable domain (rest looked up from reference TRBV18 and TRBJ1-3): NAGVMQNPRHLVRRRGQEARLRCSPMKGHSHVYWYRQLPEEGLKFMVYLQKENIIDESGMPKERFSAEFPKEGPSILRIQQVVRGDSAAYFCASSPLEGGGNTIYFGEGSWLTVV.